The sequence of this T cell receptor (beta chain) was determined in a study of quantifying T cell responses using KT2 cells. The overall study: RNA was reverse transcribed with TCR alpha and beta constant-region primers.

The germline V gene has CDR1 SGHNT and CDR2 YYREEE (reference sequence). The CDR3 runs to 13 residues. Deletions cut 1 base from V and 5 bases from J, with 6 bases between. An oligo carrying a UMI was ligated to the cDNA 3' end. First-round PCR used three to five cycles and beta primers RC1.1 and RC1.2 covering TRBC1 and TRBC2. Separate processing of TCR alpha and beta chains began at the second PCR. TCRdb passed the UMI-ligation and nested PCR reads through MiXCR, listing each CDR3 protein once. The table records more than 55,000 distinct CDR3 sequences, about 12% of them present only once. Only a few counts were recorded for this clonotype.

This clonotype originated in a human donor. The V call is TRBV5-4, the J call TRBJ1-4; D not resolved. Sequences were obtained from PBMCs spiked with cells of the T cell clone KT2. The CDR3 region has the DNA TGTGCCAGCAGCTTGTACGGGAATGAAAAACTGTTTTTT. Its translation is CASSLYGNEKLFF.